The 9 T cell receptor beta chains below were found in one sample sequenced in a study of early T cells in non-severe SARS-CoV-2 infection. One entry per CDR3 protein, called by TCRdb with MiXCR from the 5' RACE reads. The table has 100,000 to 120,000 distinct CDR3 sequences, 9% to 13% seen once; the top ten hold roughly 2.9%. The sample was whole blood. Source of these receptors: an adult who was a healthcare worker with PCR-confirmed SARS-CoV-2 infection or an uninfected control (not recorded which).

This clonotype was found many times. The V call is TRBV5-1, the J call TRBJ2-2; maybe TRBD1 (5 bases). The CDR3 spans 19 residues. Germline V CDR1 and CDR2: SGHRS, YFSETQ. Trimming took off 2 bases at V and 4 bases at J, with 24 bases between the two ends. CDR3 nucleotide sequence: TGCGCCAGCAGCTTAGACCGTGATGTCAGGGTCGGTCTCACCGGGGAGCTGTTTTTT. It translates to CASSLDRDVRVGLTGELFF. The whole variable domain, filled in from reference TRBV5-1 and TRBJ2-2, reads KAGVTQTPRYLIKTRGQQVTLSCSPISGHRSVSWYQQTPGQGLQFLFEYFSETQRNKGNFPGRFSGRQFSNSRSEMNVSTLELGDSALYLCASSLDRDVRVGLTGELFFGEGSRLTVL.

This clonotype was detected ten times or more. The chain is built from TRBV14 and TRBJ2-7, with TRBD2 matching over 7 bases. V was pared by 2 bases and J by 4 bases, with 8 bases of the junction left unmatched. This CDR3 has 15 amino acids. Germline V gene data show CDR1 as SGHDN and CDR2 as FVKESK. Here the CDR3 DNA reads TGTGCCAGCAGCCAAAGCGGGGCGTCTGAATACGAGCAGTACTTC. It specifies CASSQSGASEYEQYF.

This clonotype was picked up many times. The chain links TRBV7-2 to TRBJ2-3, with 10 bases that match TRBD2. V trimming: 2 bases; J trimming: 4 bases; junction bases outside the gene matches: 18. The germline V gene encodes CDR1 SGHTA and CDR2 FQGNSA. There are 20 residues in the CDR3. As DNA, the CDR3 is TGTGCCAGCAGCTTAACCCCTATAGGAGCGGGAGGGCCTACCGCAGATACGCAGTATTTT. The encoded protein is CASSLTPIGAGGPTADTQYF.

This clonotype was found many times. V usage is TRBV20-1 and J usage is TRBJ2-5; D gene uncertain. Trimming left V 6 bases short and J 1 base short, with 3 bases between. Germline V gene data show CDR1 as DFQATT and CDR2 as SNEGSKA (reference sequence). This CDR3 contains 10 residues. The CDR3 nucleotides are TGCAGTGCCACCCAAGAGACCCAGTACTTC. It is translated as CSATQETQYF.

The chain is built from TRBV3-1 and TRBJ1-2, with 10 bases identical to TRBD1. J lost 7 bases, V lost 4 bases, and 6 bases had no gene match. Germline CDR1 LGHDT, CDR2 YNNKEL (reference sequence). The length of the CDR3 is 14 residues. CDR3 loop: CASSPRQGATGYTF. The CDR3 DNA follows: TGTGCCAGCAGCCCCCGACAGGGGGCTACTGGCTACACCTTC.

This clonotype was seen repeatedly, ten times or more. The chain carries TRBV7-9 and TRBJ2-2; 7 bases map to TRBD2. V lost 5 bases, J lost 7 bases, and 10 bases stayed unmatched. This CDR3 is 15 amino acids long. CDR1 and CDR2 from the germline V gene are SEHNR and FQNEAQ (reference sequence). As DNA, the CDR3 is TGTGCCAGCAGCCCAAGGACTAGTCAGGTCGGGGAGCTGTTTTTT. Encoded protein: CASSPRTSQVGELFF. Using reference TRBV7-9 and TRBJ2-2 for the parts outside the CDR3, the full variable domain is DTGVSQNPRHKITKRGQNVTFRCDPISEHNRLYWYRQTLGQGPEFLTYFQNEAQLEKSRLLSDRFSAERPKGSFSTLEIQRTEQGDSAMYLCASSPRTSQVGELFFGEGSRLTVL.

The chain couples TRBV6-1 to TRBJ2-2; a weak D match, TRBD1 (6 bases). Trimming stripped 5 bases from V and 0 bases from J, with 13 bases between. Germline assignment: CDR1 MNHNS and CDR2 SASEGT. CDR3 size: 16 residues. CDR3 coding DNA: TGTGCCAGCAGTCCGCACAGGGAAGCGAACACCGGGGAGCTGTTTTTT. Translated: CASSPHREANTGELFF.

This chain's CDR3 is CASSLPRDAGYTGELFF. In DNA form, the CDR3 reads TGTGCCAGCAGTTTACCCCGGGACGCGGGGTATACCGGGGAGCTGTTTTTT. The V and J genes are TRBV28 and TRBJ2-2, with TRBD2 as a possible D gene (6 bases). The V gene lost 2 bases and the J gene lost 5 bases, with 18 bases spanning the gap. This CDR3 contains 17 residues. Looked up from germline, CDR1 is MDHEN and CDR2 is SYDVKM.

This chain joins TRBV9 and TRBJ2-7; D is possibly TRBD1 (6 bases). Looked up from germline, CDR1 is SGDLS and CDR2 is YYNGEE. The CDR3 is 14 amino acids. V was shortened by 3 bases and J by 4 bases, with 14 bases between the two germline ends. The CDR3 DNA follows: TGTGCCAGCAGCGCCGGGACAAGGGATTACGAGCAGTACTTC. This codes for CASSAGTRDYEQYF.